This T cell receptor beta chain is from a study of T cell responses to AZD1222 COVID-19 vaccine (dated by TCRdb to the early 2020s). For context, the study as a whole: A total of 233 trial participants underwent TCR sequencing, of whom nearly 210 had received two doses of AZD1222 and about 25 had received two doses of the MenACWY control vaccine. Enrollment into the trials was organized by age into subgroups of 18-55, 56-69 and 70-plus years, and those subgroups contained approximately 150, 30 and 60 TCR-sequenced participants, respectively. Here is what the overall study found, with its caveats: In the small 56-69-year group, the increase in depth fell short of significance, most likely because of low power. Vaccine-associated CD4 TCRs spanned the whole spike protein, with dominant responses in regions 160-218 and 743-854. Only a handful of AZD1222 recipients were SARS-CoV-2 seropositive at baseline, limiting conclusions about previously exposed vaccinees. No day 14 peak-response samples were available, so repertoires were characterized only after the peak T cell response. Reportedly, almost half of the unique spike-specific TCRs recognized epitopes lying outside the regions that are mutated in the B.1.351 and B.1.1.7 variants. After two AZD1222 doses, both the breadth and the depth of spike-specific TCRs were significantly higher than at day 0 and than in MenACWY recipients. Participants were mostly white British, with more females than males. The authors suggested clonal diversity may have been underestimated.

Details on this clone: It has no known antigen specificity. Qualities for individual bases were not recorded, and no much larger clone is one base off.

The CDR3 regions of human TCRbeta chains were analyzed by immunosequencing. On the authors' methods: Repertoire TCRs were checked for matches against a reference library of SARS-CoV-2-specific TCRs that had been generated using the MIRA antigen-specificity platform. Breadth was defined as the fraction of unique TCRs that were SARS-CoV-2-associated, and depth was defined as the fraction of total T cells that were SARS-CoV-2-associated. Each spike-specific TCR was assigned to its reactive spike region and to a CD4 or CD8 class using the MIRA data. Log10-transformed breadth and depth values were compared by one-way ANOVA with Sidak's multiple comparisons tests. TCRdb retrieved this table from immuneACCESS and kept in-frame rearrangements only. Not all clones are present; in checked studies, unresolved V genes account for under half, and no reason is known for the remainder. V and J calls and clone size are those listed in that table; D and trimming were worked out from the DNA. The sample yields roughly 43,000 clones; 80% were counted once. The ten largest account for less than 25% of the sample.

CDR1 and CDR2 (SGHRS, YFSETQ) derive from the germline V gene. V is cut back by 7 bases and J by 4 bases, with 9 bases in the junction unmatched. From the cysteine through the phenylalanine, the CDR3 covers 14 amino acids. The only DNA kept is the CDR3, 42 bases in frame from the first base. Read against the paper, the sample's time point label means: about 28 days (+/-7) after the second vaccine dose. Interpreted using the paper, the treatment or condition label stands for: meningococcal conjugate vaccine given as trial control. Vaccinee samples came from UK trials COV001 and COV002, including a single-blind randomized controlled phase 2/3 trial of AZD1222 (ChAdOx1 nCoV-19) in healthy adults. Trial participant PBMC samples were collected at day 0 and day 28 after the second dose for TCRbeta chain sequencing.

This specimen was peripheral blood, taken 28 days after the second dose of the MenACWY control vaccine. The sequence derives from an adult who received the MenACWY meningococcal vaccine as a control. The chain was built from TRBV5-1 and TRBJ2-7, with 9 bases in between that match TRBD1. Here is the DNA: TGCGCCAGCCAAACCGGGACAGGGTCATACGAGCAGTACTTC. Translated, it reads CASQTGTGSYEQYF.